What follows describes a single T cell receptor beta chain. Its antigen is as yet unknown. The CDR3 covers 15 residues. The germline V gene encodes CDR1 MGHRA and CDR2 YSYEKL. Trimming shortened V by 1 base and J by 8 bases, and 14 bases separated the two germline ends. Each donor gave approximately 28 ml of EDTA blood. From thawed PBMCs, CD4+ T cells were purified by negative selection. These data come from a study of untreated major depressive disorder. Study-level points and caveats: Three preselected Vbeta families were the sole sequencing comparisons.

Profiling relied on immunoSEQ multiplex PCR, and the TCRdb table lists in-frame clones only, not all of them. The profile shows tens of thousands of clones, 80% to 90% of them singletons. The chain uses TRBV4-1 and TRBJ1-4, with D maybe TRBD1 (6 bases). Sequencing used CD4+ T cells from PBMCs. This clonotype was sampled from a woman aged 25 to 39 in good health. The CDR3 spells CASSQAQGKLEKLFF. CDR3 sequence (DNA): TGCGCCAGCAGCCAAGCACAGGGAAAACTCGAAAAACTGTTTTTT.